This T cell receptor beta chain was recorded in a study of cytomegalovirus exposure and HLA in healthy donors. V trimming: 2 bases; J trimming: 7 bases; junction bases outside the gene matches: 16. The CDR3 extends over 19 amino acids. CDR1 SGHRS and CDR2 YFSETQ come from the germline V gene. Primers included in the PCR were 60 Vbeta and 13 Jbeta primers. TCRdb's table, derived via immunoSEQ multiplex PCR, lists solely in-frame clones and lacks some. The table has about 120,000 clones, about 80% seen once. The material sequenced was PBMCs. The source is a man aged 25-40 years in good health and CMV-seropositive. This chain connects TRBV5-1 to TRBJ2-3, with TRBD2 identical over 13 bases. The CDR3 region has the DNA TGCGCCAGCAGCTTTACTAGCGGGGGGGCCTCGGGCGACCGCCATACGCAGTATTTT. This gives the protein CASSFTSGGASGDRHTQYF.